A selection of T cell receptor beta chains follows, all from one sample in a study of PD-L1 blockade in urothelial cancer. Profiling relied on immunoSEQ multiplex PCR, and the TCRdb table lists in-frame clones only, not all of them. This table has about 82,000 clones, more than 90% appearing once. The source material was PBMCs, sampled around atezolizumab (anti-PD-L1) treatment. These receptors all come from a man aged 55 to 69 with urothelial cancer. Both conserved end residues are part of each CDR3. The D gene is left open where the match is weak. Rows give clone size only sometimes, using once, few, many, or a class for an expanded clone.

D gene: NA; J gene: TRBJ1-6; clone size: NA; V gene: TRBV15; CDR3 protein: CATSSRGSSYNSPLHF; CDR3 DNA: TGTGCCACCAGCAGTAGAGGGAGCTCCTATAATTCACCCCTCCACTTT
D gene: NA; J gene: TRBJ2-3; clone size: NA; V gene: TRBV7-3; CDR3 protein: CASSLGAGTDTQYF; CDR3 DNA: TGTGCCAGCAGCTTAGGAGCGGGCACAGATACGCAGTATTTT
D gene: NA; J gene: TRBJ1-5; clone size: NA; V gene: TRBV28; CDR3 protein: CASSLAFRVQPQHF; CDR3 DNA: TGTGCCAGCAGTTTGGCCTTCAGGGTACAGCCCCAGCATTTT
D gene: TRBD2; J gene: TRBJ2-3; clone size: NA; V gene: TRBV6-5; CDR3 protein: CASSSLAGGGTDTQYF; CDR3 DNA: TGTGCCAGCAGTTCCCTAGCGGGAGGGGGGACAGATACGCAGTATTTT
D gene: NA; J gene: TRBJ1-1; clone size: few; V gene: TRBV5-1; CDR3 protein: CASSPDYTEAFF; CDR3 DNA: TGCGCCAGCAGCCCGGACTACACTGAAGCTTTCTTT
D gene: NA; J gene: TRBJ2-7; clone size: NA; V gene: TRBV7-2; CDR3 protein: CASSLDRGASYEQYF; CDR3 DNA: TGTGCCAGCAGCTTAGATCGGGGGGCCTCCTACGAGCAGTACTTC
D gene: NA; J gene: TRBJ1-1; clone size: NA; V gene: TRBV29-1; CDR3 protein: CSGLTGFGSAFF; CDR3 DNA: TGCAGCGGCTTAACAGGTTTTGGAAGTGCTTTCTTT
D gene: NA; J gene: TRBJ1-5; clone size: NA; V gene: TRBV21-1; CDR3 protein: CVRGGEINQPQHF; CDR3 DNA: TGTGTTAGGGGGGGCGAGATCAATCAGCCCCAGCATTTT
D gene: NA; J gene: TRBJ2-1; clone size: NA; V gene: TRBV19; CDR3 protein: CASSMAPGDPYNEQFF; CDR3 DNA: TGTGCCAGTAGTATGGCCCCGGGGGACCCCTACAATGAGCAGTTCTTC
D gene: NA; J gene: TRBJ2-2; clone size: NA; V gene: TRBV5-8; CDR3 protein: CASSPFTGELFF; CDR3 DNA: TGTGCCAGCAGCCCTTTCACCGGGGAGCTGTTTTTT
D gene: TRBD1; J gene: TRBJ2-7; clone size: NA; V gene: TRBV9; CDR3 protein: CASSVGGQGEQYF; CDR3 DNA: TGTGCCAGCAGCGTAGGGGGACAGGGCGAGCAGTACTTC
D gene: TRBD1; J gene: TRBJ1-2; clone size: NA; V gene: TRBV9; CDR3 protein: CASSSRTGDYGYTF; CDR3 DNA: TGTGCCAGCAGCTCACGGACAGGGGATTATGGCTACACCTTC
D gene: NA; J gene: TRBJ2-1; clone size: NA; V gene: TRBV11-2; CDR3 protein: CASSLAGDEQFF; CDR3 DNA: TGTGCCAGCAGCTTGGCCGGGGATGAGCAGTTCTTC
D gene: TRBD1; J gene: TRBJ1-2; clone size: NA; V gene: TRBV30; CDR3 protein: CAWARQGRFYGYTF; CDR3 DNA: TGTGCCTGGGCCAGACAGGGAAGATTCTATGGCTACACCTTC
D gene: NA; J gene: TRBJ2-3; clone size: NA; V gene: TRBV30; CDR3 protein: CAWRYTDTQYF; CDR3 DNA: TGTGCCTGGCGTTACACAGATACGCAGTATTTT
D gene: TRBD2; J gene: TRBJ2-7; clone size: NA; V gene: TRBV6-5; CDR3 protein: CASSLGLAEGYEQYF; CDR3 DNA: TGTGCCAGCAGCCTGGGACTAGCGGAAGGCTACGAGCAGTACTTC
D gene: TRBD2; J gene: TRBJ2-1; clone size: NA; V gene: TRBV27; CDR3 protein: CASSLAGPSYNEQFF; CDR3 DNA: TGTGCCAGCAGTCTAGCGGGACCCTCCTACAATGAGCAGTTCTTC
D gene: TRBD2; J gene: TRBJ2-5; clone size: NA; V gene: TRBV2; CDR3 protein: CASKSLTSGETQYF; CDR3 DNA: TGTGCCAGCAAAAGTTTGACTAGCGGTGAGACCCAGTACTTC
D gene: TRBD2; J gene: TRBJ2-5; clone size: NA; V gene: TRBV2; CDR3 protein: CATGLVETQYF; CDR3 DNA: TGTGCCACGGGACTAGTGGAGACCCAGTACTTC
D gene: TRBD1; J gene: TRBJ2-5; clone size: NA; V gene: TRBV25-1; CDR3 protein: CASTQGTGVAETQYF; CDR3 DNA: TGTGCCAGCACCCAGGGGACAGGGGTGGCAGAGACCCAGTACTTC
D gene: NA; J gene: TRBJ1-6; clone size: NA; V gene: TRBV28; CDR3 protein: CASSLARGNSPLHF; CDR3 DNA: TGTGCCAGCAGTTTAGCGCGGGGAAATTCACCCCTCCACTTT
D gene: TRBD1; J gene: TRBJ1-2; clone size: NA; V gene: TRBV5-6; CDR3 protein: CASSPGTEYGYTF; CDR3 DNA: TGTGCCAGCAGCCCAGGGACAGAGTATGGCTACACCTTC
D gene: NA; J gene: TRBJ2-5; clone size: NA; V gene: TRBV9; CDR3 protein: CASSPATLGVETQYF; CDR3 DNA: TGTGCCAGCAGCCCCGCCACCCTCGGGGTAGAGACCCAGTACTTC
D gene: TRBD2; J gene: TRBJ2-2; clone size: NA; V gene: TRBV7-9; CDR3 protein: CASRLTRASGNTGELFF; CDR3 DNA: TGTGCCAGCAGACTAACCAGGGCTAGCGGGAACACCGGGGAGCTGTTTTTT
D gene: TRBD1; J gene: TRBJ2-5; clone size: NA; V gene: TRBV28; CDR3 protein: CASRDRGTPKETQYF; CDR3 DNA: TGTGCCAGCAGGGACAGGGGGACTCCCAAGGAGACCCAGTACTTC
D gene: TRBD1; J gene: TRBJ1-4; clone size: NA; V gene: TRBV15; CDR3 protein: CATSSRQGNNEKLFF; CDR3 DNA: TGTGCCACCAGCTCCAGACAGGGTAATAATGAAAAACTGTTTTTT
D gene: TRBD2; J gene: TRBJ2-5; clone size: NA; V gene: TRBV6-5; CDR3 protein: CASSYWASGRAETQYF; CDR3 DNA: TGTGCCAGCAGTTACTGGGCTAGCGGGAGGGCCGAGACCCAGTACTTC
D gene: NA; J gene: TRBJ2-1; clone size: NA; V gene: TRBV5-1; CDR3 protein: CASSLYMGVGNEQFF; CDR3 DNA: TGCGCCAGCAGCTTGTATATGGGAGTGGGTAATGAGCAGTTCTTC
D gene: NA; J gene: TRBJ2-6; clone size: NA; V gene: TRBV7-2; CDR3 protein: CASSLALSSGANVLTF; CDR3 DNA: TGTGCCAGCAGCTTAGCGCTGAGCTCTGGGGCCAACGTCCTGACTTTC
D gene: TRBD1; J gene: TRBJ1-6; clone size: NA; V gene: TRBV11-2; CDR3 protein: CASSLRTGNYNSPLHF; CDR3 DNA: TGTGCCAGCAGCCTCAGGACAGGGAATTATAATTCACCCCTCCACTTT
D gene: NA; J gene: TRBJ1-5; clone size: NA; V gene: TRBV6-1; CDR3 protein: CASSEVRGNQPQHF; CDR3 DNA: TGTGCCAGCAGTGAAGTTCGGGGCAATCAGCCCCAGCATTTT
D gene: NA; J gene: TRBJ2-7; clone size: NA; V gene: TRBV5-1; CDR3 protein: CASSLTETYEQYF; CDR3 DNA: TGCGCCAGCAGCTTGACTGAAACCTACGAGCAGTACTTC
D gene: TRBD1; J gene: TRBJ2-7; clone size: NA; V gene: TRBV9; CDR3 protein: CASSATLGQGIDEQYF; CDR3 DNA: TGTGCCAGCAGCGCGACGCTAGGACAGGGGATAGACGAGCAGTACTTC
D gene: NA; J gene: TRBJ2-3; clone size: NA; V gene: TRBV7-2; CDR3 protein: CASSLLSFSTDTQYF; CDR3 DNA: TGTGCCAGCAGCTTATTGTCGTTTAGCACAGATACGCAGTATTTT
D gene: NA; J gene: TRBJ1-3; clone size: NA; V gene: TRBV4-1; CDR3 protein: CASSQDPRGSGNTIYF; CDR3 DNA: TGCGCCAGCAGCCAAGATCCCCGGGGCTCTGGAAACACCATATATTTT
D gene: NA; J gene: TRBJ1-2; clone size: NA; V gene: TRBV6-1; CDR3 protein: CASSELDLDRHYGYTF; CDR3 DNA: TGTGCCAGCAGTGAATTGGACCTCGACAGACACTATGGCTACACCTTC
D gene: NA; J gene: TRBJ2-7; clone size: NA; V gene: TRBV28; CDR3 protein: CASSSAGIDKYEQYF; CDR3 DNA: TGTGCCAGCAGTTCGGCAGGGATCGATAAGTACGAGCAGTACTTC
D gene: NA; J gene: TRBJ1-4; clone size: NA; V gene: TRBV4-3; CDR3 protein: CASSQDHQGANEKLFF; CDR3 DNA: TGCGCCAGCAGCCAAGATCACCAGGGTGCTAATGAAAAACTGTTTTTT
D gene: TRBD1; J gene: TRBJ1-2; clone size: NA; V gene: TRBV5-4; CDR3 protein: CASSLGGTGAPYGYTF; CDR3 DNA: TGTGCCAGCAGCTTGGGCGGGACAGGGGCACCCTATGGCTACACCTTC
D gene: NA; J gene: TRBJ2-5; clone size: NA; V gene: TRBV5-1; CDR3 protein: CASSFLGVQETQYF; CDR3 DNA: TGCGCCAGCAGCTTTCTAGGGGTCCAAGAGACCCAGTACTTC
D gene: NA; J gene: TRBJ2-3; clone size: NA; V gene: TRBV5-4; CDR3 protein: CASSLGAASTDTQYF; CDR3 DNA: TGTGCCAGCAGCTTGGGTGCGGCGAGCACAGATACGCAGTATTTT
D gene: NA; J gene: TRBJ1-2; clone size: NA; V gene: TRBV5-6; CDR3 protein: CASSLGQFGYTF; CDR3 DNA: TGTGCCAGCAGCCTCGGACAGTTTGGCTACACCTTC
D gene: TRBD2; J gene: TRBJ2-7; clone size: NA; V gene: TRBV5-1; CDR3 protein: CASSTGTSGNEQYF; CDR3 DNA: TGCGCCAGCAGCACAGGGACTAGCGGGAACGAGCAGTACTTC
D gene: TRBD1; J gene: TRBJ2-5; clone size: NA; V gene: TRBV7-9; CDR3 protein: CASSPPYRQGETQYF; CDR3 DNA: TGTGCCAGCAGCCCCCCATACCGACAGGGGGAGACCCAGTACTTC
D gene: NA; J gene: TRBJ2-7; clone size: once; V gene: TRBV28; CDR3 protein: CASSPLELAQYF; CDR3 DNA: TGTGCCAGCAGCCCGCTGGAGCTAGCGCAGTACTTC
D gene: TRBD1; J gene: TRBJ2-5; clone size: NA; V gene: TRBV5-6; CDR3 protein: CASSSYLGDRDQETQYF; CDR3 DNA: TGTGCCAGCAGCTCCTACCTTGGGGACAGGGACCAAGAGACCCAGTACTTC
D gene: TRBD1; J gene: TRBJ1-2; clone size: NA; V gene: TRBV5-6; CDR3 protein: CASSLEGQGYGYTF; CDR3 DNA: TGTGCCAGCAGCTTGGAGGGACAGGGCTATGGCTACACCTTC
D gene: TRBD2; J gene: TRBJ2-5; clone size: NA; V gene: TRBV9; CDR3 protein: CASSEGALAGVETQYF; CDR3 DNA: TGTGCCAGCAGCGAGGGGGCACTAGCGGGGGTAGAGACCCAGTACTTC
D gene: NA; J gene: TRBJ1-4; clone size: once; V gene: TRBV28; CDR3 protein: CATGREEKLFF; CDR3 DNA: TGTGCCACTGGGAGAGAAGAAAAACTGTTTTTT
D gene: TRBD1; J gene: TRBJ1-1; clone size: NA; V gene: TRBV10-3; CDR3 protein: CAISDDRGLGAFF; CDR3 DNA: TGTGCCATCAGTGACGACAGGGGCCTCGGAGCTTTCTTT
D gene: TRBD1; J gene: TRBJ1-4; clone size: NA; V gene: TRBV29-1; CDR3 protein: CSVRDSFLEKLFF; CDR3 DNA: TGCAGCGTACGGGACAGCTTCCTTGAAAAACTGTTTTTT